One sample yielded the 13 T cell receptor beta chains listed below, sequenced in a study of T cell repertoires in cytomegalovirus infection. Using its own MiXCR run on the reads, TCRdb lists one record per CDR3 protein. The sample contains roughly 130,000 distinct CDR3 sequences, about 24% of which appear only once. No cognate antigen is known for these TCRs. Sequencing was performed on PBMCs, sequenced either directly or after in vitro stimulation (not recorded which). The receptors shown here come from a human donor in good health (CMV status not recorded). Some clones in this sample may be carry-over from other donors' samples.

In its sample, this clonotype was seen many times. V is TRBV7-2 and J is TRBJ2-3, with 7 bases aligning to TRBD2. Germline-derived CDR1 and CDR2 are SGHTA and FQGNSA. The CDR3 runs to 17 residues. The junction had 11 bases not matched to a gene; V was cut back by 2 bases and J by 3 bases. This CDR3 is CASSLWAEARGTDTQYF. The CDR3 region has the DNA TGTGCCAGCAGCTTATGGGCGGAGGCGCGGGGGACAGATACGCAGTATTTT. Full variable domain (outside the CDR3, taken from reference TRBV7-2 and TRBJ2-3): GAGVSQSPSNKVTEKGKDVELRCDPISGHTALYWYRQSLGQGLEFLIYFQGNSAPDKSGLPSDRFSAERTGGSVSTLTIQRTQQEDSAVYLCASSLWAEARGTDTQYFGPGTRLTVL.

This clonotype was observed a handful of times. The rearrangement links TRBV12-3 or TRBV12-4 to TRBJ2-1, with 9 bases identical to TRBD2. With V trimmed by 4 bases and J by 2 bases, 9 bases remained unmatched. This CDR3 region has 17 residues. This CDR3 is CASSSRLAEKAYNEQFF. The CDR3 DNA reads TGTGCCAGCAGTTCTCGACTAGCGGAAAAGGCCTACAATGAGCAGTTCTTC.

J is TRBJ2-6 and V is TRBV18; the D call may be TRBD1 or TRBD2 (5 bases each). Trimming pared 5 bases from V and 0 bases from J, leaving 17 bases between. The CDR3 length is 18 residues. Per germline, CDR1 KGHSH and CDR2 LQKENI. The DNA for the CDR3 is TGTGCCAGCTCAGCACGTGGTGCAGGGAGCTCTGGGGCCAACGTCCTGACTTTC. Amino acids: CASSARGAGSSGANVLTF.

In its sample, this clonotype was seen a few times. V gene TRBV12-5 combines with J gene TRBJ2-1; tentative D call: TRBD2 (5 bases). CDR3 size: 16 residues. With 0 bases removed from V and 0 bases from J, the gap between germline ends came to 9 bases. CDR1 is LGHNT and CDR2 is FRNRAP in the germline V gene. The CDR3 nucleotides read TGTGCTAGTGGTTTGGTAACCGGGGACTCCTACAATGAGCAGTTCTTC. It specifies CASGLVTGDSYNEQFF.

The chain recombines TRBV20-1 with TRBJ2-7; maybe TRBD2 (5 bases). Germline V gene sequence: CDR1 DFQATT, CDR2 SNEGSKA (reference sequence). This CDR3 has 18 residues. V dropped 3 bases and J dropped 3 bases, with 27 bases sitting between them. This CDR3 reads CSASNVGPSSPTSYEQYV. The CDR3 bases are TGCAGTGCTAGCAACGTTGGTCCCTCTAGCCCTACTAGCTACGAGCAGTACGTC.

This clonotype was counted many times. The rearrangement uses TRBV12-3 or TRBV12-4 and TRBJ2-3, with TRBD2 matching 8 bases. V lost 0 bases, J lost 1 base, and 0 bases stayed unmatched. The CDR3 runs to 15 residues. CDR3 nucleotides: TGTGCCAGCAGTTTAGCAGCGGGAGGCACAGATACGCAGTATTTT. This translates into CASSLAAGGTDTQYF.

The chain is built from TRBV28 and TRBJ1-5, with a tentative D call TRBD1 (6 bases). CDR1 and CDR2 from the germline V gene are MDHEN and SYDVKM. V lost 5 bases, J lost 3 bases, and 14 bases lay in between. The CDR3 sequence is 15 residues long. CDR3 residues: CASSPGQRDNQPQHF. DNA of the CDR3: TGTGCCAGCAGTCCTGGACAGCGCGACAATCAGCCCCAGCATTTT.

Ten or more counts support this clonotype. The chain carries TRBV7-2 and TRBJ2-5; D may be TRBD1 (6 bases). V was trimmed by 4 bases and J by 0 bases, leaving 9 bases between them. CDR1 is SGHTA, CDR2 FQGNSA, per germline. The CDR3 contains 14 residues. Here the CDR3 reads CASSYYRDQETQYF. CDR3 DNA sequence: TGTGCCAGCAGCTACTACAGGGACCAAGAGACCCAGTACTTC.

The chain combines TRBV29-1 with TRBJ2-5; 14 positions match TRBD2. V dropped 7 bases and J dropped 5; count of bases not matched to a gene: 6. The V gene's germline CDR1 is SQVTM and CDR2 ANQGSEA. The CDR3 spans 14 residues. CDR3 residues: CSGGTSGSGETQYF. CDR3 nucleotides: TGCAGCGGGGGGACTAGCGGGAGTGGGGAGACCCAGTACTTC.

The J gene is TRBJ1-5, the V gene TRBV4-1, with TRBD1 as a possible D gene (6 bases). V was cut by 1 base and J by 4 bases, with 11 bases left in between. The CDR3 totals 15 residues. From germline, CDR1 is MGHRA and CDR2 YSYEKL. The CDR3 sequence: CASSQGPGTNQPQHF. CDR3 sequence (DNA): TGCGCCAGCAGCCAAGGGCCCGGGACAAATCAGCCCCAGCATTTT.

This clonotype was seen only a few times. V usage is TRBV13 and J usage is TRBJ1-2; 8 bases are shared with TRBD1. Germline assignment: CDR1 PRHDT and CDR2 FYEKMQ (reference sequence). V gave up 0 bases and J gave up 4 bases; unmatched junction bases: 4. CDR3 length: 15 residues. The CDR3 is CASSLGAGGGYGYTF. CDR3 coding DNA: TGTGCCAGCAGCTTAGGGGCAGGGGGCGGCTATGGCTACACCTTC.

In its sample, this clonotype was seen many times. This rearrangement joins TRBV7-2 to TRBJ1-2; possibly TRBD1 for D (6 bases). The CDR3 covers 15 residues. The germline CDR1 and CDR2 sequences are SGHTA and FQGNSA. V lost 1 base and J lost 5, with 14 bases in between. CDR3 loop: CASSLGRPGQYGYTF. The CDR3 nucleotides read TGTGCCAGCAGCTTAGGCCGACCCGGACAGTATGGCTACACCTTC.

This clonotype was found a few times. The chain uses TRBV6-5 and TRBJ1-2; perhaps TRBD1 as D (6 bases). Germline CDR1 reads MNHEY; CDR2 reads SVGAGI. Trimming pared 2 bases from V and 6 bases from J, leaving 13 bases between. The CDR3 runs to 14 residues. In nucleotides, the CDR3 is TGTGCCAGCAGTTACCGGCCGGAGGGGGATGGCTACACCTTC. Translating gives CASSYRPEGDGYTF.